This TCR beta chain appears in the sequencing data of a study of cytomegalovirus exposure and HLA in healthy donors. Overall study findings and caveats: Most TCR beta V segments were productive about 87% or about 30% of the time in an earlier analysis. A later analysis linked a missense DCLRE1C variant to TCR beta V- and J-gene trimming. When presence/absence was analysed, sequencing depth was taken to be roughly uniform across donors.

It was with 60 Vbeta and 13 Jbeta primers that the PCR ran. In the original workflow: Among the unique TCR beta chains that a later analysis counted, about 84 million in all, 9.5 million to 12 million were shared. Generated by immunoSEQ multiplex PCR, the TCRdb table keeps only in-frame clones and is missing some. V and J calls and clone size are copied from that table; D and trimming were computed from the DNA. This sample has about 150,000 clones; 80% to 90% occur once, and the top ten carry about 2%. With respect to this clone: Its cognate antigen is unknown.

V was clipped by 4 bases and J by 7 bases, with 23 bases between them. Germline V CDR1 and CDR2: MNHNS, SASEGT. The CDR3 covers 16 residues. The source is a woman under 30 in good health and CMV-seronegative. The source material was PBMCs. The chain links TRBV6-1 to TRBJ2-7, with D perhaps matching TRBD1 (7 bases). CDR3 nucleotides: TGTGCCAGCAGTGGAGGGCAGGGGGGTAGATATTATGAGCAGTACTTC. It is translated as CASSGGQGGRYYEQYF.